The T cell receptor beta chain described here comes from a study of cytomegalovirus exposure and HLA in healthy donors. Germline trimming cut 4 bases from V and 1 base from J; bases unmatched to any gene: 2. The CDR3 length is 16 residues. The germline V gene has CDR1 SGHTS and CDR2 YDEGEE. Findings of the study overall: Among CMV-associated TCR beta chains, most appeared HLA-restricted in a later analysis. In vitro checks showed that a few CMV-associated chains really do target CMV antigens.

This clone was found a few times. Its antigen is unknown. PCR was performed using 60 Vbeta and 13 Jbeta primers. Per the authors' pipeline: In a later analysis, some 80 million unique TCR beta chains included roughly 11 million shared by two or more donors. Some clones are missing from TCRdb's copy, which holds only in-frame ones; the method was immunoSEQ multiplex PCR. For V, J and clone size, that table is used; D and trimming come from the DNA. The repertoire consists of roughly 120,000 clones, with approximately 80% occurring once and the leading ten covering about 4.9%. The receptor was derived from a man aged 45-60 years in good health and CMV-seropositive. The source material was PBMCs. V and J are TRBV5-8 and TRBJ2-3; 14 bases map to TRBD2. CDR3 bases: TGTGCCAGCAGCAGGGGACTAGCGGGGGGCACAGATACGCAGTATTTT. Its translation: CASSRGLAGGTDTQYF.